This T cell receptor (beta chain) was observed in a study of beta chain features in type 1 diabetes. Study observations and caveats: Type 1 diabetes patients had TCRB CDR3s that were shorter (moderately but significantly so) in all four CD4+ subsets. For cells with high TCR expression, cDNA sequencing could yield over-representation. Possible PCR preference for shorter templates applied equally to patients and controls.

From germline, CDR1 is MDHEN and CDR2 SYDVKM. This CDR3 spans 13 amino acids. V dropped 8 bases and J dropped 5; count of bases not matched to a gene: 6. Once sorted, every population was more than 95% pure. Sequenced material consisted of expressed TCRB transcripts (all of the isolated RNA was reverse transcribed). The study sequenced naive, central memory and regulatory T cell samples to an average of approximately 3.5 million reads. Repertoires were generated with immunoSEQ multiplex PCR, while TCRdb's copy carries only in-frame clones and drops some. The profile shows around 650,000 clones, around 12% of them singletons. In regard to this clone: Its antigen is as yet unknown.

The chain joins TRBV28 to TRBJ2-7; 10 bases fit TRBD1. Material for sequencing was naive CD4+ T cells from blood. This TCR was recovered from a man younger than 45 with type 1 diabetes. The DNA of the CDR3 is TGTGCCAGCGAGACAGGGGGCATCAACGAGCAGTACTTC. This translates into CASETGGINEQYF.